The rows below give T cell receptor beta chains drawn from one sample of a study of CD8+ T cells in alopecia areata. The table came from immunoSEQ multiplex PCR; TCRdb's copy has only in-frame clones and leaves some out. The table includes 130,000 to 150,000 clones, about 87% detected once. Sequencing used CD8+ T cells sorted from blood, obtained at week 0. Source of these receptors: a human donor with alopecia areata. The CDR3 runs from the conserved cysteine through the conserved F or W. A D gene is named only where the DNA matches it firmly. For some rows the clone size is stated as once, few or many, or as a class when expanded; others skip it.

len	v_gene	abundance	j_gene	d_gene	CDR3nt	CDR3aa
15	TRBV29-1	.	TRBJ2-1	.	TGCAGCGTTGAAGGGGCTCGGGGTTCCTACAATGAGCAGTTCTTC	CSVEGARGSYNEQFF
15	TRBV7-8	.	TRBJ2-7	.	TGTGCCAGCAGCTTAATCCTTAGCGGCGACTACGAGCAGTACTTC	CASSLILSGDYEQYF
14	TRBV6-5	once	TRBJ2-6	TRBD1	TGTGCCAGCAGCATTGGACAGGGATCGAACGTCCTGACTTTC	CASSIGQGSNVLTF
15	TRBV6-5	few	TRBJ2-1	TRBD2	TGTGCCAGCAGTTACTCGACTAGCGGGGACAATGAGCAGTTCTTC	CASSYSTSGDNEQFF
12	TRBV14	.	TRBJ1-5	.	TGTGCCAGCAGCCAAAGCGGTCAGCCCCAGCATTTT	CASSQSGQPQHF
16	TRBV5-6	few	TRBJ2-1	TRBD2	TGTGCCAGCAGGGACGAATTAGGCCTAGCGGGAAATGAGCAGTTCTTC	CASRDELGLAGNEQFF
14	TRBV7-9	.	TRBJ2-5	TRBD1	TGTGCCAGCAGCTCCACAGGGGCTTGGGAGACCCAGTACTTC	CASSSTGAWETQYF
13	TRBV9	.	TRBJ1-1	.	TGTGCCAGCAGCGTAGAGGGGGGCACTGAAGCTTTCTTT	CASSVEGGTEAFF
19	TRBV6-1	.	TRBJ2-3	TRBD2	TGTGCCAGCAGTGAAGCCCCGATACTAGCGGAACATCTCGTAGATACGCAGTATTTT	CASSEAPILAEHLVDTQYF
14	TRBV19	.	TRBJ1-1	.	TGTGCCAGTAGTACGACAGTTATGAACACTGAAGCTTTCTTT	CASSTTVMNTEAFF
15	TRBV27	.	TRBJ2-1	TRBD2	TGTGCCAGCAGACCGATAGTAGCGGGAGCCGATGAGCAGTTCTTC	CASRPIVAGADEQFF
13	TRBV6-1	.	TRBJ1-1	.	TGTGCCAGCAGTGGTGGTCCTTACACTGAAGCTTTCTTT	CASSGGPYTEAFF
11	TRBV13	.	TRBJ2-1	.	TGTGCCAGCAGCTCCGGGAATGAGCAGTTCTTC	CASSSGNEQFF
12	TRBV30	.	TRBJ1-1	.	TGTGCCTGGAGGGCCGGGAACACTGAAGCTTTCTTT	CAWRAGNTEAFF
14	TRBV7-9	.	TRBJ1-1	.	TGTGCCAGCAGCCGGGTTACAGGGAACACTGAAGCTTTCTTT	CASSRVTGNTEAFF
14	TRBV4-1	.	TRBJ1-1	.	TGCGCCAGCAGCCAAGAACCGGGGCGGACTGAAGCTTTCTTT	CASSQEPGRTEAFF
15	TRBV7-9	.	TRBJ2-3	.	TGTGCCAGCAGCCCCCCCCTCGATGCCACTTATACGCAGTATTTT	CASSPPLDATYTQYF
14	TRBV4-2	.	TRBJ1-2	TRBD1	TGTGCCAGCAGGATCCGACAGGGAACGTACGGCTACACCTTC	CASRIRQGTYGYTF
15	TRBV30	few	TRBJ2-7	.	TGTGCCTGGAGTTGGAGTATGGGGAGCTCCTACGAGCAGTACTTC	CAWSWSMGSSYEQYF
14	TRBV5-6	few	TRBJ2-7	TRBD2	TGTGCCAGCAGCTTAATGCTAGCGGTCGGCGAGCAGTACTTC	CASSLMLAVGEQYF
15	TRBV9	.	TRBJ2-1	TRBD2	TGTGCCAGCAGCGTTGCTGCGGGGGGGCTCCGCGAGCAGTTCTTC	CASSVAAGGLREQFF
11	TRBV9	.	TRBJ1-3	.	TGTGCCAGCAGGTCGCGCAACACCATATATTTT	CASRSRNTIYF
12	TRBV2	once	TRBJ2-7	.	TGTGCCAGCAGTGATCGCCGGTACGAGCAGTACTTC	CASSDRRYEQYF
13	TRBV30	.	TRBJ2-1	.	TGTGCCGGAGGGACCGCGACTCACAATGAGCAGTTCTTC	CAGGTATHNEQFF
15	TRBV6-5	once	TRBJ2-3	.	TGTGCCAGCAGGGGGACAGCGGGAGTGGCAGATACGCAGTATTTT	CASRGTAGVADTQYF
14	TRBV5-1	.	TRBJ2-1	.	TGCGCCAGCAGCTTGAAGGGAGGAGGCAATGAGCAGTTCTTC	CASSLKGGGNEQFF
15	TRBV4-1	.	TRBJ2-1	.	TGCGCCAGCAGCCAAGAGGGGAGCTCCTACAATGAGCAGTTCTTC	CASSQEGSSYNEQFF
12	TRBV29-1	.	TRBJ2-7	.	TGCAGCGTTGGAGGGGATAACTACGAGCAGTACTTC	CSVGGDNYEQYF
13	TRBV10-3	.	TRBJ1-1	.	TGTGCCATCAGTGCCGGGGGGTTACCTGAAGCTTTCTTT	CAISAGGLPEAFF
16	TRBV27	.	TRBJ2-7	TRBD1	TGTGCCAGCGGACCCCAACAGGGGATCCCCCGCTACGAGCAGTACTTC	CASGPQQGIPRYEQYF
16	TRBV6-1	.	TRBJ2-7	.	TGTGCCAGCAGTGAAGTGATCGGGGCCGGCTCCTACGAGCAGTACTTC	CASSEVIGAGSYEQYF
15	TRBV6-1	.	TRBJ2-1	TRBD1	TGTGCCAGCAGTGACGCAGGGGGCATCGGCCATGAGCAGTTCTTC	CASSDAGGIGHEQFF
17	TRBV7-2	.	TRBJ2-1	TRBD2	TGTGCCAGCAGCCCAACTAGCGGGGGGGTCTCCTACAATGAGCAGTTCTTC	CASSPTSGGVSYNEQFF
14	TRBV5-4	.	TRBJ1-1	TRBD1	TGTGCCAGCAGCCTGACAGGGCTGAACACTGAAGCTTTCTTT	CASSLTGLNTEAFF
14	TRBV9	.	TRBJ2-7	.	TGTGCCAGCAGCGTAGGCCCTGATTCCTACGAGCAGTACTTC	CASSVGPDSYEQYF
14	TRBV4-1	once	TRBJ2-1	TRBD2	TGCGCCAGCAGCCAGGCCCTAGCGGGAGTTGAGCAGTTCTTC	CASSQALAGVEQFF
16	TRBV4-1	.	TRBJ2-1	.	TGCGCCAGCAGCCAAGATACGGGGGGCACCTACAATGAGCAGTTCTTC	CASSQDTGGTYNEQFF
17	TRBV19	few	TRBJ2-7	TRBD2	TGTGCCAGTAGTCCACGAGGGACTAGCGGGGGGGTCTACGAGCAGTACTTC	CASSPRGTSGGVYEQYF